This T cell receptor (beta chain) was sequenced during a study of cytomegalovirus exposure and HLA in healthy donors. As for the study in general: Out of about 410 genotyped donors, 81% belonged to the Caucasian-associated ancestry cluster.

Study-level points and caveats: A later analysis by the authors found several of the most significant clusters apparently linked to common viral pathogens.

CDR1 and CDR2 from the germline V gene are SGHRS and YFSETQ. This CDR3 spans 21 amino acids. The junction had 19 bases not matched to a gene; V was cut back by 0 bases and J by 3 bases. Comments on this clone: The antigen is not known.

The PCR had 60 Vbeta and 13 Jbeta primers. Some clones are missing from TCRdb's copy, which holds only in-frame ones; the method was immunoSEQ multiplex PCR. The sample holds 150,000 to 200,000 clones, about 90% seen once. The TCR originated in a girl in the first two years of life in good health and CMV-seronegative. The sample taken for sequencing was PBMCs. The chain couples TRBV5-1 to TRBJ1-5, with 9 bases lining up with TRBD1. The CDR3 sequence: CASSLELGPHRGPNVNQPQHF. The CDR3 DNA is TGCGCCAGCAGCTTGGAATTAGGGCCTCACAGGGGGCCCAACGTCAATCAGCCCCAGCATTTT.